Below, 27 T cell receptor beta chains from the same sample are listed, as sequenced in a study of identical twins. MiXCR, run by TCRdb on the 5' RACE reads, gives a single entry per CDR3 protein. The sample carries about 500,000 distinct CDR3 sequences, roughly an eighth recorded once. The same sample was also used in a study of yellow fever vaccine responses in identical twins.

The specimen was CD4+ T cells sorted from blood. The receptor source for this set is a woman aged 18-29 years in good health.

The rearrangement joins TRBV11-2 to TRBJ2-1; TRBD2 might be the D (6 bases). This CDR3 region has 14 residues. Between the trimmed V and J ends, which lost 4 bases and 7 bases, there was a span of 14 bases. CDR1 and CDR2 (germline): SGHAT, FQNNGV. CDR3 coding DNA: TGTGCCAGCAGCTCCAACCGGGGGTCGAATGAGCAGTTCTTC. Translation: CASSSNRGSNEQFF. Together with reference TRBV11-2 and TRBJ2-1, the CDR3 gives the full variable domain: EAGVAQSPRYKIIEKRQSVAFWCNPISGHATLYWYQQILGQGPKLLIQFQNNGVVDDSQLPKDRFSAERLKGVDSTLKIQPAKLEDSAVYLCASSSNRGSNEQFFGPGTRLTVL.

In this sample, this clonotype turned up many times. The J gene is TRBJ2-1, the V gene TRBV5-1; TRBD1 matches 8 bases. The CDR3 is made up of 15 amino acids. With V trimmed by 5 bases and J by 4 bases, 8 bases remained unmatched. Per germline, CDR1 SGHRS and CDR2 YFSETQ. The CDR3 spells CASSNGQGSYNEQFF. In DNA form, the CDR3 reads TGCGCCAGCAGTAATGGACAGGGCTCGTACAATGAGCAGTTCTTC. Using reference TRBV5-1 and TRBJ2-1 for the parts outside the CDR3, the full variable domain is KAGVTQTPRYLIKTRGQQVTLSCSPISGHRSVSWYQQTPGQGLQFLFEYFSETQRNKGNFPGRFSGRQFSNSRSEMNVSTLELGDSALYLCASSNGQGSYNEQFFGPGTRLTVL.

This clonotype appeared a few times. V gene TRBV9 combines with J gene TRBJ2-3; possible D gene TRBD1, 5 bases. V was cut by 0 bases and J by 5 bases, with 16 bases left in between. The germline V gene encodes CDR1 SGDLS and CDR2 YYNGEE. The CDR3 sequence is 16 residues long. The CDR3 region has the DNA TGTGCCAGCAGCGTAGGTTCAGGGCTCAGTGGAGATACGCAGTATTTT. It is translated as CASSVGSGLSGDTQYF.

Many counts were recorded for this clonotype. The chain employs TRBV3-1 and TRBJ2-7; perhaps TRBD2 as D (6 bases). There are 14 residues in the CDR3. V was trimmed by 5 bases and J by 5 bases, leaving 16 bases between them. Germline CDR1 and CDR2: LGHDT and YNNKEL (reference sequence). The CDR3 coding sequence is TGTGCCAGCAGCTATGCGGGGAGTGGGGACGAGCAGTACTTC. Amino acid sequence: CASSYAGSGDEQYF.

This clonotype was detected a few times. The chain's CDR3 is CAISRQGASYEQYF. The CDR3, as DNA: TGTGCCATCAGTCGACAGGGGGCTTCCTACGAGCAGTACTTC. The chain uses TRBV10-3 and TRBJ2-7; 10 positions match TRBD1. V trimming: 5 bases; J trimming: 1 base; junction bases outside the gene matches: 2. The length of the CDR3 is 14 residues. Germline loops: CDR1 ENHRY, CDR2 SYGVKD.

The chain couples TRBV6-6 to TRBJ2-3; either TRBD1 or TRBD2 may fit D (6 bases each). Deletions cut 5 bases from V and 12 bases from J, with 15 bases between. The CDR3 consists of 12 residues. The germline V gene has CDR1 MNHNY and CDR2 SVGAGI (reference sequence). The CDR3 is CASSAPGATQYF. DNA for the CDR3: TGTGCCAGCAGTGCCCCGGGGGCCACCCAGTATTTT.

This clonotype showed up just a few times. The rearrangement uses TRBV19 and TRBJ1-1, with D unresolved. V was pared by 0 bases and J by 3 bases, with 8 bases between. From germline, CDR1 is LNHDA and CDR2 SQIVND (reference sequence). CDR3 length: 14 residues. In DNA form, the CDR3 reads TGTGCCAGTAGTATAGATGATCGTTACACTGAAGCTTTCTTT. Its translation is CASSIDDRYTEAFF.

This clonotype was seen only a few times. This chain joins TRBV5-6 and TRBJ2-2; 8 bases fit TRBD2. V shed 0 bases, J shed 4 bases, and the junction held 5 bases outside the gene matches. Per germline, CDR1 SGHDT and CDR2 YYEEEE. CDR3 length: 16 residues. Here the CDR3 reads CASSLVGGGFTGELFF. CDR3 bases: TGTGCCAGCAGCTTGGTTGGCGGGGGGTTCACCGGGGAGCTGTTTTTT.

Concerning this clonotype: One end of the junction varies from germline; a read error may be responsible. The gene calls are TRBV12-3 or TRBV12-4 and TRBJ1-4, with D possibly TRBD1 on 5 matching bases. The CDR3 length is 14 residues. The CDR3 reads CASRLDSSNEKLFF. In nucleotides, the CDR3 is TGTGCCAGCAGGTTAGACAGCTCTAATGAAAAACTGTTTTTT.

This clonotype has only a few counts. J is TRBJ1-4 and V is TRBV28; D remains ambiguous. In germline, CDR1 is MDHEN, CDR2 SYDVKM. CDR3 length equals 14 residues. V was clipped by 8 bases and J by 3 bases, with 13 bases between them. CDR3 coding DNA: TGTGCCAGCCTAATGATGGGTGCTAATGAAAAACTGTTTTTT. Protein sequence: CASLMMGANEKLFF.

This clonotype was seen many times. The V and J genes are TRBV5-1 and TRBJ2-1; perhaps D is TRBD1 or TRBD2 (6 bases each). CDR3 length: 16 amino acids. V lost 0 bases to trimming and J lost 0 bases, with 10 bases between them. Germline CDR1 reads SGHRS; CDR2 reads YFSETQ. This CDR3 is CASSLGGATSYNEQFF. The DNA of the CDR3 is TGCGCCAGCAGCTTGGGGGGGGCCACCTCCTACAATGAGCAGTTCTTC.

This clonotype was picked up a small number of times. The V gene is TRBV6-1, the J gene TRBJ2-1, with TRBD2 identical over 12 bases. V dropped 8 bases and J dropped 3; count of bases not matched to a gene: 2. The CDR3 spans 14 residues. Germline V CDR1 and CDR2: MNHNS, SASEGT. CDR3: CASWTSGIYNEQFF. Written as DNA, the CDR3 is TGTGCCAGCTGGACTAGCGGGATCTACAATGAGCAGTTCTTC.

CDR3 coding DNA: TGTGCCAGCAGCCCAGTAGTCGAGCAGTACTTC. Translation: CASSPVVEQYF. V usage is TRBV7-9 and J usage is TRBJ2-7; no clear D gene. Per the germline V gene, CDR1 is SEHNR and CDR2 is FQNEAQ (reference sequence). Trimming cost V 5 bases and J 6 bases, with 8 bases left between them. The CDR3 consists of 11 residues.

The DNA of the CDR3 is TGTGCCAGCAGTCGGGGCAGTGGCTATGGCTACACCTTC. Encoded protein: CASSRGSGYGYTF. The chain carries TRBV12-3 or TRBV12-4 and TRBJ1-2; D may be TRBD1 (5 bases). There are 13 residues in the CDR3. The V gene lost 5 bases and the J gene lost 4 bases, with 11 bases spanning the gap.

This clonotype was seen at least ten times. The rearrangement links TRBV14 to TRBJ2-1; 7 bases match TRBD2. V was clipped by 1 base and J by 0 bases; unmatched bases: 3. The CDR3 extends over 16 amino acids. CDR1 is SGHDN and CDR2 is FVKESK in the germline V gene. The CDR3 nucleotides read TGTGCCAGCAGCCAAGTAGCGGGCGCCTCCTACAATGAGCAGTTCTTC. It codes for CASSQVAGASYNEQFF.

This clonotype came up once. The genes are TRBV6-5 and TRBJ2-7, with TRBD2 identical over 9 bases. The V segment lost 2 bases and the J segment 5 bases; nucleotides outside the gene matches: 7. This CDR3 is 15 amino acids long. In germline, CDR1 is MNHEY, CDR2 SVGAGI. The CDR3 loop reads CASSYRDSGSNEQYF. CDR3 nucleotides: TGTGCCAGCAGTTACAGGGATAGCGGGAGTAACGAGCAGTACTTC.

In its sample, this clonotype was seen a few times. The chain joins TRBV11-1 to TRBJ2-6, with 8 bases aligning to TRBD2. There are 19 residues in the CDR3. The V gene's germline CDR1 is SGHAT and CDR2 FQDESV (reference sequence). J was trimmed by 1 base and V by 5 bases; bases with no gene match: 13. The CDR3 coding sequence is TGTGCCAGCAGCCACTCCAGCGGGAGTATTCTGTCTGGGGCCAACGTCCTGACTTTC. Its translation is CASSHSSGSILSGANVLTF. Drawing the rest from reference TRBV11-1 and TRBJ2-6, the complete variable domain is EAEVAQSPRYKITEKSQAVAFWCDPISGHATLYWYRQILGQGPELLVQFQDESVVDDSQLPKDRFSAERLKGVDSTLKIQPAELGDSAMYLCASSHSSGSILSGANVLTFGAGSRLTVL.

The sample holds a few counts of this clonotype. The CDR3 bases are TGTGCCAGCAGCCCTTTGGGGGAATACTATGGCTACACCTTC. This translates into CASSPLGEYYGYTF. The rearrangement links TRBV3-1 to TRBJ1-2; D might be TRBD1 (5 bases). V dropped 4 bases and J dropped 3 bases, with 12 bases sitting between them. Per germline, CDR1 LGHDT and CDR2 YNNKEL (reference sequence). The CDR3 consists of 14 residues.

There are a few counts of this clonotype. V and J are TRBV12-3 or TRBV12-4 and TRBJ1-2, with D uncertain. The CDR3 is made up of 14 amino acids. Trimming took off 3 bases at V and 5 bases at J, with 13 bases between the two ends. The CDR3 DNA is TGTGCCAGCAGTTTGTCAAAGACGGAATATGGCTACACCTTC. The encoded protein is CASSLSKTEYGYTF.

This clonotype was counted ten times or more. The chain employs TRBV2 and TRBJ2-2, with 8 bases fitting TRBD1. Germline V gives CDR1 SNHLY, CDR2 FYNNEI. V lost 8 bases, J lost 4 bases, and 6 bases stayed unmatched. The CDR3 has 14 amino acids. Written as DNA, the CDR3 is TGTGCCAGCTCTGAACAGGGGGTCACCGGGGAGCTGTTTTTT. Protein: CASSEQGVTGELFF.

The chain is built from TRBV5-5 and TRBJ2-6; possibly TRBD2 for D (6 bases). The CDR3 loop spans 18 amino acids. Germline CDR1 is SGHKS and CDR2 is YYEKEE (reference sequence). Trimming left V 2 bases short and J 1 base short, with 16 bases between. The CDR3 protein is CASSFQKGRISGANVLTF. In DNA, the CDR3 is TGTGCCAGCAGCTTCCAAAAGGGGAGGATTTCTGGGGCCAACGTCCTGACTTTC.

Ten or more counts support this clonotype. CDR3 DNA sequence: TGTGCCAGCAGGATTAGCTCCTATAATTCACCCCTCCACTTT. Translated: CASRISSYNSPLHF. This chain links TRBV6-1 with TRBJ1-6; no definite D call. CDR1 and CDR2 from the germline V gene are MNHNS and SASEGT. Trimming cost V 6 bases and J 0 bases, with 6 bases left between them. The CDR3 covers 14 residues.

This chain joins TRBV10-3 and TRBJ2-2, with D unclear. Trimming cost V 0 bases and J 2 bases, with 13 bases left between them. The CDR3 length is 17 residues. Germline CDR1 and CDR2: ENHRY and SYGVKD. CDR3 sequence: CAISESKGRTNTGELFF. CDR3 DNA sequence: TGTGCCATCAGTGAGTCGAAGGGCCGCACTAACACCGGGGAGCTGTTTTTT.

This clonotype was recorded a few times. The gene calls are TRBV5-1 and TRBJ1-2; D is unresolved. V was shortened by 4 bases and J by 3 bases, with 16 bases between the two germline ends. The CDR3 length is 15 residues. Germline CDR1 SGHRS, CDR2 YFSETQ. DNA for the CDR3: TGCGCCAGCAGCCTAGATGGACGGTCCGACTATGGCTACACCTTC. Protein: CASSLDGRSDYGYTF. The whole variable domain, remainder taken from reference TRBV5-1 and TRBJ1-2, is KAGVTQTPRYLIKTRGQQVTLSCSPISGHRSVSWYQQTPGQGLQFLFEYFSETQRNKGNFPGRFSGRQFSNSRSEMNVSTLELGDSALYLCASSLDGRSDYGYTFGSGTRLTVV.

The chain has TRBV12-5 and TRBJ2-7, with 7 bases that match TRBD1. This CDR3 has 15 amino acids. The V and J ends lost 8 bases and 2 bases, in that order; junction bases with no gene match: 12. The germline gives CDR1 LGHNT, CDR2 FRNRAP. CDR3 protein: CASSGGRRSTYEQYF. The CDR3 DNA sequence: TGTGCTAGTTCAGGGGGAAGACGGAGCACCTACGAGCAGTACTTC.

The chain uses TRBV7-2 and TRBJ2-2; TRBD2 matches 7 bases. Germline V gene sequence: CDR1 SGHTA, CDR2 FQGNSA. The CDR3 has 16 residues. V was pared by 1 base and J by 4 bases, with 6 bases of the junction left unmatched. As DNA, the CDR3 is TGTGCCAGCAGCTTAGAGGGACTAACTTTCACCGGGGAGCTGTTTTTT. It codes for CASSLEGLTFTGELFF.

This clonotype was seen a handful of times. This chain's CDR3 is CASSLAGSGYNEQFF. The CDR3 DNA reads TGCGCCAGCAGCTTGGCTGGTAGCGGATACAATGAGCAGTTCTTC. This rearrangement joins TRBV5-1 to TRBJ2-1; perhaps TRBD2 as D (6 bases). This CDR3 has 15 amino acids. Trimming pared 0 bases from V and 4 bases from J, leaving 11 bases between. Germline-derived CDR1 and CDR2 are SGHRS and YFSETQ. Using reference TRBV5-1 and TRBJ2-1 for the parts outside the CDR3, the full variable domain is KAGVTQTPRYLIKTRGQQVTLSCSPISGHRSVSWYQQTPGQGLQFLFEYFSETQRNKGNFPGRFSGRQFSNSRSEMNVSTLELGDSALYLCASSLAGSGYNEQFFGPGTRLTVL.